This TCR beta chain is drawn from a study of T cell responses to AZD1222 COVID-19 vaccine (dated by TCRdb to the early 2020s). Concerning the study at large: Because spike-specific TCR depth and breadth did not differ between the two schedules, AZD1222 recipients who got a second dose at roughly 4 weeks were pooled with those who got a second dose at roughly 12 weeks. A total of around 240 trial participants underwent TCR sequencing, of whom about 200 had received two doses of AZD1222 and roughly 26 had received two doses of the MenACWY control vaccine. Trial participants were enrolled by age into 18-55, 56-69 and 70-plus year subgroups, with 148, 28 and 57 TCR-sequenced participants respectively.

The CDR3 regions of human TCRbeta chains were subjected to immunosequencing. On the study's bioinformatics: TCRs in the repertoires were matched against a reference library of SARS-CoV-2-specific TCRs that had been generated with the MIRA antigen-specificity platform. Breadth was defined as the fraction of unique TCRs that were SARS-CoV-2-associated. Depth was defined as the fraction of total T cells that were SARS-CoV-2-associated. Using the MIRA data, every spike-specific TCR was mapped to the spike region that the TCR reacted to and assigned to either a CD4 or a CD8 class. Log10-transformed breadth and depth values were compared by one-way ANOVA with Sidak's multiple comparisons tests. The table was pulled from immuneACCESS by TCRdb, which kept in-frame rearrangements only. Such tables lose some clones; where checked, under half of the loss comes from unresolved V genes, and the rest has no known cause. That table furnishes V, J and clone size, whereas the DNA furnished D and trimming. The sample includes around 150,000 clones, with approximately 90% observed a single time. The top ten clones comprise 1.1% to 1.5% of the sample.

Ends trimmed: V by 7 bases, J by 6 bases; bases unmatched to a gene: 7. From cysteine to phenylalanine, the CDR3 is 14 amino acids long. Only the CDR3 region is kept as DNA, spanning 42 bases read in frame from base 1. CDR1 is given as LNHDA and CDR2 as SQIVND, both from the germline V gene (reference sequence). About this clone: The specificity of this receptor is unknown. No base quality values were provided; no much bigger clone lies one nucleotide off.

The time point label, read with the paper, signifies: baseline before first vaccination. Vaccinee samples were obtained from the UK trials COV001 and COV002, which included a single-blind randomized controlled phase 2/3 trial of AZD1222 (ChAdOx1 nCoV-19) in healthy adults. Trial participant PBMC samples were collected at day 0 and day 28 after the second dose for TCRbeta chain sequencing. The full study reports these points: The 56-69-year group was small, and its depth increase did not reach significance, likely because of low power. Reportedly, almost half of the unique spike-specific TCRs recognized epitopes lying outside the regions that are mutated in the B.1.351 and B.1.1.7 variants. No day 14 peak-response samples were available, so repertoires were characterized only after the peak T cell response. Spike-specific TCR breadth and depth rose significantly after two AZD1222 doses compared with day 0 and with MenACWY recipients. The whole spike protein was spanned by vaccine-associated CD4 TCRs, and dominant responses were seen in regions 160-218 and 743-854. Conclusions about previously exposed vaccinees are limited because only a handful of AZD1222 recipients were SARS-CoV-2 seropositive at baseline. Most participants were white British and females outnumbered males, and the authors suggested that clonal diversity may have been underestimated.

The rearrangement combines TRBV19 with TRBJ1-5; TRBD1 matches 9 bases in the middle. The sequence came from an adult in good health. Sample: peripheral blood, taken on day 0 of AZD1222 vaccination. CDR3 reads: CASNAGTGTQPQHF. The DNA sequence is TGTGCCAGTAACGCCGGGACAGGGACTCAGCCCCAGCATTTT.